Detailed here is one T cell receptor (beta chain). Looked up from germline, CDR1 is MGHDK and CDR2 is SYGVNS. The length of the CDR3 is 14 residues. This entry belongs to a study of T cells expressing NK-cell markers. Turning to the study itself: Sorted CD3+CD56-NKG2C+, CD3+CD56+NKG2C+ and CD3+CD56+NKG2C- T cells supplied the TCR beta repertoires. Seven donors tested HCMV-seropositive and one tested seronegative among the eight sequenced.

TCR beta cDNA was generated via 5'RACE template switching incorporating UMIs. TCRdb re-called the 5' RACE reads and catalogs CDR3 proteins one per entry, DNA excluded. Recorded for this sample: about 370,000 distinct CDR3 sequences. The sequence came from a woman aged 50 to 60 in good health. The sequenced sample was blood T cells: a sorted CD56 or NKG2C T cell subset, CD4+ or CD8+ T cells, or bulk PBMC T cells (not recorded which). This chain links TRBV25-1 with TRBJ2-1; TCRdb outputs TRBD2, but without DNA this stays unchecked. The CDR3 is CASRLAGTYNEQFF.